A single sample is the source of the 15 T cell receptor beta chains below, sequenced in a study of vaccination and CD4 T cells after COVID-19. No antigen has been identified for these receptors. Noted time point: late sampling 161 to 241 days after vaccination in a few convalescent patients. Treatment: approximately 11-day PBMC culture with coronavirus spike peptide pools or control peptides (ViraFEST assay). Sequenced with the Oncomine TCR Beta short-read assay was DNA taken from cultured CD4+ T cells. TCRdb re-called the PCR reads through MiXCR, storing one row per CDR3 protein. The sample holds about 25,000 distinct CDR3 sequences, less than 35% seen once. The input for sequencing was CD4+ T cells from blood, cultured in vitro, taken about 7 months after SARS-CoV-2 vaccination. These receptors were taken from a human donor who had recovered from COVID-19.

The chain employs TRBV10-1 and TRBJ1-6; unclear D gene. Germline V gives CDR1 WNHNN, CDR2 SYGVQD (reference sequence). The CDR3 consists of 13 residues. V lost 0 bases and J lost 9, with 6 bases in between. CDR3 sequence reads: CASSESGSSPLHF. DNA of the CDR3: TGCGCCAGCAGTGAGTCGGGCAGTTCACCCCTCCACTTT.

This clonotype was observed at least ten times. The rearrangement joins TRBV7-2 to TRBJ2-5; no reliable D call. Per the germline V gene, CDR1 is SGHTA and CDR2 is FQGNSA. The CDR3 loop spans 13 amino acids. V lost 5 bases, J lost 7 bases, and 14 bases lay in between. CDR3 protein: CASSPGEFGTQYF. In nucleotides, the CDR3 is TGTGCCAGCAGCCCCGGAGAATTTGGGACCCAGTACTTC.

This clonotype was seen more than once but under ten times. The chain employs TRBV10-3 and TRBJ1-2, with TRBD1 identical over 9 bases. The CDR3 loop spans 14 amino acids. Germline V gives CDR1 ENHRY, CDR2 SYGVKD. The trim removed 7 bases at V and 5 bases at J, leaving 8 bases unmatched. The DNA of the CDR3 is TGTGCCATCAAAGGCGGGACAGGGCGGTATGGCTACACCTTC. It encodes CAIKGGTGRYGYTF.

The chain employs TRBV6-5 and TRBJ1-2, with D maybe TRBD1 (5 bases). The CDR3 covers 11 residues. V gave up 4 bases and J gave up 8 bases, with 8 bases separating them. Germline V gene data show CDR1 as MNHEY and CDR2 as SVGAGI. CDR3 nucleotide sequence: TGTGCCAGCAGTTCAGGGCGGGGCTACACCTTC. This encodes CASSSGRGYTF.

The rearrangement joins TRBV6-2 or TRBV6-3 to TRBJ2-5; D remains ambiguous. CDR1 and CDR2 (germline): MNHEY, SVGEGT. Trimming pared 0 bases from V and 3 bases from J, leaving 8 bases between. There are 14 residues in the CDR3. DNA for the CDR3: TGTGCCAGCAGTTACTCGGGCAGTAAAGAGACCCAGTACTTC. It yields the protein CASSYSGSKETQYF.

V and J are TRBV7-8 and TRBJ2-3; 13 nucleotides line up with TRBD2. From germline, CDR1 is SGHVS and CDR2 FQNEAQ. CDR3 length: 14 residues. V shed 6 bases, J shed 6 bases, and the junction held 3 bases outside the gene matches. The CDR3 coding sequence is TGTGCCAGCAGGCGGACTAGCGGGAGCGATACGCAGTATTTT. It specifies CASRRTSGSDTQYF.

This rearrangement joins TRBV2 to TRBJ1-1; D is unclear. The CDR3 runs 14 residues. Germline-derived CDR1 and CDR2 are SNHLY and FYNNEI. Trimming took off 4 bases at V and 0 bases at J, with 9 bases between the two ends. The CDR3 DNA reads as TGTGCCAGCAGTGGGACTTATTTGAACACTGAAGCTTTCTTT. Its translation: CASSGTYLNTEAFF.

This clonotype was observed a few times. The chain couples TRBV28 to TRBJ1-3, with 8 nucleotides matching TRBD1. CDR1 is MDHEN and CDR2 is SYDVKM in the germline V gene. The V gene end was trimmed by 4 bases and the J gene end by 4 bases; junction bases not matched to a gene: 3. The CDR3 extends over 14 amino acids. This chain's CDR3 is CASSSTGGGNTIYF. The CDR3 bases are TGTGCCAGCAGTTCCACAGGGGGAGGAAACACCATATATTTT.

This clonotype has more than one count but fewer than ten. This sequence joins TRBV6-4 and TRBJ2-1; D is possibly TRBD2 (6 bases). Trimming removed 4 bases from V and 6 bases from J, with 10 bases in between. Germline V gene lookup returns CDR1 MRHNA and CDR2 SNTAGT. The CDR3 sequence is 13 residues long. This CDR3 is CASSASESNEQFF. In DNA, the CDR3 is TGTGCCAGCAGTGCTAGCGAGAGCAATGAGCAGTTCTTC.

This clonotype was counted between two and nine times. The chain links TRBV7-3 to TRBJ2-3, with a weak D call TRBD2 (5 bases). The CDR3 has 13 amino acids. Trimming left V 3 bases short and J 5 bases short, with 9 bases between. Germline V gene sequence: CDR1 SGHTA, CDR2 FQGTGA. The CDR3 bases are TGTGCCAGCAGCTTCGGGGTCAGAGATACGCAGTATTTT. Protein: CASSFGVRDTQYF.

The chain combines TRBV6-1 with TRBJ2-1; TRBD2 matches 10 bases. This CDR3 has 16 residues. CDR1 and CDR2 from the germline V gene are MNHNS and SASEGT. V shed 8 bases, J shed 8 bases, and the junction held 15 bases outside the gene matches. The CDR3 is CASAGKREGLLDEQFF. CDR3 bases: TGTGCCAGCGCAGGGAAGCGGGAGGGTCTCCTGGATGAGCAGTTCTTC.

The V and J genes are TRBV20-1 and TRBJ2-1, with TRBD2 matching 9 bases. Germline trimming cut 3 bases from V and 1 base from J; bases unmatched to any gene: 7. The CDR3 is 16 amino acids. Per germline, CDR1 DFQATT and CDR2 SNEGSKA (reference sequence). DNA for the CDR3: TGCAGTGCTAGGTCACGGCTAGCGGGGTCCTACAATGAGCAGTTCTTC. This gives the protein CSARSRLAGSYNEQFF.

This clonotype ranks as medium-sized. The chain uses TRBV7-3 and TRBJ2-7; D uncertain. The CDR3 sequence is 13 residues long. Germline CDR1 reads SGHTA; CDR2 reads FQGTGA. Trimming took off 5 bases at V and 5 bases at J, with 13 bases between the two ends. CDR3 sequence: CASSLSAQHEQYF. The CDR3 nucleotides are TGTGCCAGCAGCCTCTCCGCTCAGCACGAGCAGTACTTC.

This clonotype was seen a single time. V is TRBV5-1 and J is TRBJ2-1; TRBD2 might be the D (6 bases). Germline-derived CDR1 and CDR2 are SGHRS and YFSETQ. This CDR3 has 14 amino acids. V lost 2 bases to trimming and J lost 2 bases, with 8 bases between them. In nucleotides, the CDR3 is TGCGCCAGCAGCTTCGGGGGAGCCTACAATGAGCAGTTCTTC. Its translation: CASSFGGAYNEQFF.

The genes are TRBV7-9 and TRBJ2-7, with D tentatively TRBD1 or TRBD2 (6 bases each). The V gene lost 5 bases and the J gene lost 2 bases, with 13 bases spanning the gap. This CDR3 is built from 14 residues. CDR1 is SEHNR and CDR2 is FQNEAQ in the germline V gene (reference sequence). The chain's CDR3 is CASSREGGTYEQYF. DNA for the CDR3: TGTGCCAGCAGCAGGGAAGGGGGGACCTACGAGCAGTACTTC.